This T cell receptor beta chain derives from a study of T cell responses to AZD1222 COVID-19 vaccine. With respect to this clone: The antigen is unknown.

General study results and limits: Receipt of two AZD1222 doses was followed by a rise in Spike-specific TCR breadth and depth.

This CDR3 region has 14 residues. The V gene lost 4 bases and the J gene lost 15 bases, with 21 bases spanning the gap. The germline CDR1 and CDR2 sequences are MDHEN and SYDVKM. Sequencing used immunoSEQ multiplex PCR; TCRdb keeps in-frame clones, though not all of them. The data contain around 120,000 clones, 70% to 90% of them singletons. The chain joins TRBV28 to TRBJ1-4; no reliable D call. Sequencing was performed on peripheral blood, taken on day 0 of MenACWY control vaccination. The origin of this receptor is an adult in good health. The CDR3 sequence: CASSSLRRAPVLFF. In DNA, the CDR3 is TGTGCCAGCAGTTCCCTAAGGAGGGCCCCGGTTTTGTTTTTT.